The clone carrying this TCR beta chain came up many times. Its antigen is still unknown. The CDR3 covers 13 residues. J lost 1 base, V lost 8 bases, and 3 bases had no gene match. This entry is derived from a study of blood T cells in healthy people across ages. Study summary: Per every two T cells, about one barcoded beta molecule was captured by template switching. Overall study results and limits: TCR beta diversity correlated strongly with naive T cell percentage. Long-lived donors carried more naive CD4+ cells and greater diversity than aged donors.

With a J-beta primer mix and a sample-barcoded 5' primer, a second PCR ran roughly 7 to 11 cycles. TCRdb reanalysed the 5' RACE reads using MiXCR and keeps one entry per CDR3 protein. Counted here are some 780,000 distinct CDR3 sequences, 45% to 70% occurring once; the ten biggest clones make up roughly 25%. Sequenced material: blood. The clonotype comes from a man aged 40-49 years in good health. The V call is TRBV12-3 or TRBV12-4, the J call TRBJ2-7; TRBD2 matches at 9 bases. The chain's CDR3 is CASRLAVSYEQYF. DNA for the CDR3: TGTGCCAGCCGACTAGCGGTATCCTACGAGCAGTACTTC.